This T cell receptor (beta chain) appears in the sequencing data of a study of neoadjuvant nivolumab and ipilimumab in lung cancer. This CDR3 is 15 amino acids long. Trimming at V came to 3 bases and at J to 5 bases, leaving 4 bases not matched to a gene. Germline V gives CDR1 SEHNR, CDR2 FQNEAQ (reference sequence). Here immunoSEQ multiplex PCR was the method, and the copy in TCRdb shows in-frame clones only, minus some. The data hold thousands of clones, with 84% observed a single time. The TCR sequence derives from an adult with non-small cell lung cancer. V gene TRBV7-9 combines with J gene TRBJ1-2; 12 bases fit TRBD1. This specimen was tumor tissue, taken after neoadjuvant nivolumab, alone or with ipilimumab, at or shortly before surgery. The CDR3 reads CASSLGQGALYGYTF. The CDR3 DNA reads as TGTGCCAGCAGCTTGGGACAGGGGGCCTTATATGGCTACACCTTC. Based on the CDR3 plus reference TRBV7-9 and TRBJ1-2, the full variable domain is DTGVSQNPRHKITKRGQNVTFRCDPISEHNRLYWYRQTLGQGPEFLTYFQNEAQLEKSRLLSDRFSAERPKGSFSTLEIQRTEQGDSAMYLCASSLGQGALYGYTFGSGTRLTVV.